This T cell receptor beta chain appears in the sequencing data of a study of T cells in Graves' hyperthyroidism and ophthalmopathy. This clonotype was found a few times. CDR3 length equals 15 residues. Trimming removed 5 bases at V and 5 bases at J, with 18 bases between. There were TCR beta CDR3 regions amplified from RNA transcripts. HTBI primers drove first-round RT-PCR of the TCR CDR3. TCRdb passed the multiplex PCR reads through MiXCR, listing each CDR3 protein once. The sample has hundreds of thousands of distinct CDR3 sequences; roughly 23% are singletons. The genes are TRBV12-3 or TRBV12-4 and TRBJ1-2; D gene ambiguous. Sequenced: blood. The source is a woman in her 70s with Graves' ophthalmopathy. The DNA of the CDR3 is TGTGCCAGCAGTAAAAGTCTCGGGGTTAGGTATGGCTACACCTTC. Protein product: CASSKSLGVRYGYTF.